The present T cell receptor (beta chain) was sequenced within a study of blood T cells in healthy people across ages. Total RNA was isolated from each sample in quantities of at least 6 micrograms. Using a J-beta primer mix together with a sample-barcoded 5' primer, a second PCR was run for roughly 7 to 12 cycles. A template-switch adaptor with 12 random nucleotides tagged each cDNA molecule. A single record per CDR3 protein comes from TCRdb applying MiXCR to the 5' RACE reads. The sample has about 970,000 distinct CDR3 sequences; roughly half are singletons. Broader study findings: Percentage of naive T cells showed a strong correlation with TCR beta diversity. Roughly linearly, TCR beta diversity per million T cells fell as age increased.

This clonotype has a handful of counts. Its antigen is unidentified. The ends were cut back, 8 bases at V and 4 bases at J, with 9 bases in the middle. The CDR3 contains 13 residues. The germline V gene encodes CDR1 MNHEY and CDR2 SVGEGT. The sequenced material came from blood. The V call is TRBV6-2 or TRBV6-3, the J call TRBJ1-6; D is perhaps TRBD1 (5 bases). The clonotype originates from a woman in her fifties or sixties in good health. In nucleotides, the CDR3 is TGTGCCAGCCGGGACCGGTATAATTCACCCCTCCACTTT. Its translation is CASRDRYNSPLHF.